Sequencing of this TCR beta chain was carried out in a study of T cell responses to AZD1222 COVID-19 vaccine. TCRdb keeps only in-frame clones here, not all; method: immunoSEQ multiplex PCR. The data contain 25,000 to 35,000 clones, about three quarters of them seen just once; the ten biggest clones take up roughly 5.9%. Concerning this clone itself: The antigen is undetermined.

Study-level results: All repertoire sampling was performed exclusively after the peak T cell response. Clonal diversity was possibly underestimated, and the donors were mostly white British, with more females. At baseline, just five to seven AZD1222 recipients tested seropositive.

Germline CDR1 and CDR2: SEHNR and FQNEAQ (reference sequence). The ends were cut back, 6 bases at V and 4 bases at J, with 13 bases in the middle. The CDR3 runs to 14 residues. The gene calls are TRBV7-9 and TRBJ1-3, with a weak D call TRBD1 (5 bases). The sample in question was peripheral blood, obtained on day 0 of AZD1222 vaccination. The sequence was collected from an adult in good health. CDR3 protein: CASRSGGVGNTIYF. CDR3 bases: TGTGCCAGCAGGTCTGGGGGGGTCGGAAACACCATATATTTT.